This TCR beta chain appears in the sequencing data of a study of T cell changes during pregnancy in multiple sclerosis. Germline CDR1 is SSHAT and CDR2 is FNYEAQ (reference sequence). This CDR3 has 17 residues. Points on this clone: An end of the junction does not agree with germline; a read error may underlie this.

Profiling relied on immunoSEQ multiplex PCR, and the TCRdb table lists in-frame clones only, not all of them. This sample has tens of thousands of clones, with about nine tenths found just once. The source of this sequence is a female donor with multiple sclerosis, enrolled in a pregnancy study. This chain uses TRBV7-7 with TRBJ2-1; 11 nucleotides align to TRBD2. Here the sequenced sample was CD8+ T cells from peripheral blood mononuclear cells, taken before pregnancy. Here the CDR3 reads CASSRGTRLAGHNEQFF. In DNA, the CDR3 is TGTGCTAGCAGCCGCGGGACTCGACTAGCGGGGCACAATGAGCAGTTCTTC. Using reference TRBV7-7 and TRBJ2-1 for the parts outside the CDR3, the full variable domain is GAGVSQSPRYKVTKRGQDVTLRCDPISSHATLYWYQQALGQGPEFLTYFNYEAQPDKSGLPSDRFSAERPEGSISTLTIQRTEQRDSAMYRCASSRGTRLAGHNEQFFGPGTRLTVL.